These 8 T cell receptor beta chains share one sample of origin, sequenced in a study of neoadjuvant nivolumab and ipilimumab in lung cancer. Repertoires were generated with immunoSEQ multiplex PCR, while TCRdb's copy carries only in-frame clones and drops some. The table includes over 25,000 clones, over 80% detected once. The sequenced sample was peripheral blood, obtained before neoadjuvant nivolumab, alone or with ipilimumab. The source is an adult with non-small cell lung cancer.

The CDR3 coding sequence is TGTGCCAGCAGCTTCGGACAGAACACTGAAGCTTTCTTT. It yields the protein CASSFGQNTEAFF. This chain links TRBV5-8 with TRBJ1-1, with a possible D match to TRBD1 (5 bases). CDR1 SGHTS and CDR2 YDEGEE come from the germline V gene. The CDR3 covers 13 residues. V was trimmed by 2 bases and J by 1 base, leaving 6 bases between them.

The V gene is TRBV7-9, the J gene TRBJ2-5; 8 bases align to TRBD2. CDR1 is SEHNR, CDR2 FQNEAQ, per germline (reference sequence). The junction had 13 bases not matched to a gene; V was cut back by 6 bases and J by 4 bases. The CDR3 has 16 residues. Here the CDR3 DNA reads TGTGCCAGCAGGCGCGGGGGGCAGGGATTCCGAGAGACCCAGTACTTC. This sequence encodes CASRRGGQGFRETQYF.

This clone was picked up one time. The chain joins TRBV5-4 to TRBJ2-2; no clear D gene. Germline CDR1 is SGHNT and CDR2 is YYREEE (reference sequence). The CDR3 contains 14 residues. Trimming removed 0 bases at V and 5 bases at J, with 8 bases between. The CDR3 reads CASSLGDYTGELFF. DNA of the CDR3: TGTGCCAGCAGCTTGGGCGATTATACCGGGGAGCTGTTTTTT.

This chain joins TRBV18 and TRBJ2-7; possible D gene TRBD1, 6 bases. From germline, CDR1 is KGHSH and CDR2 LQKENI. The CDR3 is made up of 15 amino acids. Deletions cut 2 bases from V and 2 bases from J, with 13 bases between. CDR3 coding DNA: TGTGCCAGCTCACCAGGGCAGGGGATTACCTACGAGCAGTACTTC. Translation: CASSPGQGITYEQYF.

The chain joins TRBV5-1 to TRBJ2-7; a weak D match, TRBD1 (6 bases). Between the trimmed V and J ends, which lost 5 bases and 3 bases, there was a span of 18 bases. Germline V CDR1 and CDR2: SGHRS, YFSETQ. The length of the CDR3 is 15 residues. Here the CDR3 reads CASRVAGTSNYEQYF. CDR3 sequence (DNA): TGCGCCAGCAGGGTTGCTGGGACAAGCAACTACGAGCAGTACTTC.

This clone has just one count. V usage is TRBV4-1 and J usage is TRBJ2-5; no definite D call. V was shortened by 4 bases and J by 5 bases, with 11 bases between the two germline ends. This CDR3 region has 13 residues. CDR1 MGHRA and CDR2 YSYEKL come from the germline V gene. The CDR3 DNA is TGCGCCAGCAGCCGAACAGCGTACGAGACCCAGTACTTC. Translation: CASSRTAYETQYF.

This chain links TRBV11-2 with TRBJ1-1, with 7 bases aligning to TRBD1. The germline gives CDR1 SGHAT, CDR2 FQNNGV. There are 14 residues in the CDR3. V shed 3 bases and J 5 bases; nucleotides not matched to a gene: 6. CDR3 sequence: CASSFSGGWTEAFF. The CDR3 bases are TGTGCCAGCAGCTTCTCAGGGGGGTGGACTGAAGCTTTCTTT.

The chain links TRBV7-2 to TRBJ2-7; the D gene is possibly TRBD2 (6 bases). The germline V and J ends were trimmed by 5 bases and 4 bases, with 15 bases remaining between them. CDR3 length: 14 residues. The V gene's germline CDR1 is SGHTA and CDR2 FQGNSA. The CDR3 nucleotides read TGTGCCAGCAGCGGACGGGCGGAGGGTTACGAGCAGTACTTC. This translates into CASSGRAEGYEQYF.